Below, 2 T cell receptor beta chains from the same sample are listed, as sequenced in a study of cytomegalovirus exposure and HLA in healthy donors. In the PCR, 60 Vbeta and 13 Jbeta primers were used. Clones were read by immunoSEQ multiplex PCR, and TCRdb kept only the in-frame ones, dropping some. This sample has 60,000 to 80,000 clones, with around 80% found just once. The sequencing input was PBMCs. The receptors were gathered from a girl aged 5-17 years in good health and CMV-seropositive.

The rearrangement uses TRBV30 and TRBJ1-1, with TRBD1 as a possible D gene (6 bases). The germline V gene encodes CDR1 GTSNPN and CDR2 SVGIG (reference sequence). Trimming removed 0 bases from V and 7 bases from J, with 9 bases in between. The CDR3 consists of 12 residues. The CDR3 spells CAWSVQGGEAFF. The CDR3 coding sequence is TGTGCCTGGAGTGTACAAGGGGGTGAAGCTTTCTTT.

The chain combines TRBV11-2 with TRBJ2-7; D is undetermined. CDR1 is SGHAT, CDR2 FQNNGV, per germline. V gave up 2 bases and J gave up 2 bases, with 13 bases separating them. This CDR3 contains 15 residues. This chain's CDR3 is CASSLFTSPAYEQYF. The CDR3, as DNA: TGTGCCAGCAGCTTATTCACCAGTCCCGCCTACGAGCAGTACTTC.